A single sample is the source of the 20 T cell receptor beta chains below, sequenced in a study of shared clonotypes between healthy human individuals. Using immunoSEQ multiplex PCR, the repertoire was profiled, and TCRdb retains in-frame clones only, with some absent. The sample lists fewer than 100,000 clones; 67% were seen once. The sequenced material came from memory CD8+ T cells sorted from blood. As to subset: CD45RO+ cells pooled with CCR7-negative TemRA cells. Receptor source: a man aged 25-45 years in good health.

The chain uses TRBV19 and TRBJ2-1, with 13 nucleotides matching TRBD2. Germline V gives CDR1 LNHDA, CDR2 SQIVND (reference sequence). This CDR3 comprises 17 residues. Trimming took 10 bases from V and 6 from J; bases not matched to a gene: 15. CDR3 region: CATNPAPLAGGTNEQFF. The DNA of the CDR3 is TGTGCCACTAACCCAGCCCCACTAGCGGGAGGGACCAATGAGCAGTTCTTC.

This clone was counted once. The chain carries TRBV7-8 and TRBJ2-7; tentatively, D is TRBD2 (5 bases). The germline CDR1 and CDR2 sequences are SGHVS and FQNEAQ. V dropped 2 bases and J dropped 0 bases, with 8 bases sitting between them. The CDR3 totals 14 residues. The CDR3 DNA sequence: TGTGCCAGCAGCTTACCGGGGAGCTCCTACGAGCAGTACTTC. Protein sequence: CASSLPGSSYEQYF. The full variable domain, with the rest looked up from reference TRBV7-8 and TRBJ2-7, is GAGVSQSPRYKVAKRGQDVALRCDPISGHVSLFWYQQALGQGPEFLTYFQNEAQLDKSGLPSDRFFAERPEGSVSTLKIQRTQQEDSAVYLCASSLPGSSYEQYFGPGTRLTVT.

V gene TRBV5-4 combines with J gene TRBJ2-1; 12 nucleotides agree with TRBD2. Germline loops: CDR1 SGHNT, CDR2 YYREEE (reference sequence). The CDR3 sequence is 15 residues long. Germline trimming cut 0 bases from V and 8 bases from J; bases unmatched to any gene: 3. CDR3 DNA: TGTGCCAGCAGCTTGGGACTAGCGGGAGTTTATGAGCAGTTCTTC. It is translated as CASSLGLAGVYEQFF.

Here the CDR3 DNA reads TGTGCCAGCAGCTTAGTGGGACAGAGTAACACAGATACGCAGTATTTT. Its protein is CASSLVGQSNTDTQYF. The chain joins TRBV7-6 to TRBJ2-3; TRBD1 matches at 7 bases. The CDR3 contains 16 residues. The germline V gene has CDR1 SGHVS and CDR2 FNYEAQ. V was pared by 1 base and J by 2 bases, with 6 bases of the junction left unmatched.

Worth noting for this clone: At the DNA level, this CDR3 is encoded by other sequences in the same sample as well. The J gene is TRBJ2-1, the V gene TRBV28; 14 nucleotides line up with TRBD2. V lost 4 bases to trimming and J lost 7 bases; unmatched junction nucleotides: 6. The germline V gene has CDR1 MDHEN and CDR2 SYDVKM. This CDR3 is built from 16 residues. The CDR3 DNA follows: TGTGCCAGCAGTTCCCCGACTAGCGGGAGGGCTAATGAGCAGTTCTTC. Its translation: CASSSPTSGRANEQFF.

The chain has TRBV9 and TRBJ2-5; 7 bases fit TRBD1. Trimming removed 4 bases from V and 4 bases from J; junction bases left unmatched: 4. This CDR3 has 13 amino acids. Germline CDR1 reads SGDLS; CDR2 reads YYNGEE. Written as DNA, the CDR3 is TGTGCCAGCAGCCCACAGGGGTTAGAGACCCAGTACTTC. Protein: CASSPQGLETQYF.

The chain carries TRBV7-6 and TRBJ2-1; D is undetermined. Trimming removed 3 bases at V and 0 bases at J, with 9 bases between. Germline V gives CDR1 SGHVS, CDR2 FNYEAQ. The CDR3 is 15 amino acids. CDR3 DNA: TGTGCCAGCAGCTTCTACGGAAGCTCCTACAATGAGCAGTTCTTC. Amino acids: CASSFYGSSYNEQFF.

The chain's CDR3 is CASSYEGGARYEQFF. CDR3 coding DNA: TGTGCCAGCAGTTATGAGGGAGGGGCTCGGTATGAGCAGTTCTTC. The chain uses TRBV6-4 and TRBJ2-1; 7 bases align to TRBD2. CDR1 is MRHNA, CDR2 SNTAGT, per germline. J gave up 8 bases and V 5 bases, and 12 bases lay outside the gene matches. This CDR3 has 15 residues.

This clone was counted ten times or more. With a much larger clone just one base away, this may be a read error. This sample also contains other DNA sequences that code for the same CDR3. The chain uses TRBV5-1 and TRBJ2-3; 9 nucleotides agree with TRBD2. CDR1 and CDR2 (germline): SGHRS, YFSETQ. CDR3 size: 15 residues. J gave up 0 bases and V 1 base, and 0 bases lay outside the gene matches. As DNA, the CDR3 is TGCGCCAGCAGCTTGACTAGCGGGAGCACAGATACGCAGTATTTT. Translated, it gives CASSLTSGSTDTQYF.

The chain recombines TRBV29-1 with TRBJ1-2, with a weak D call TRBD1 (6 bases). CDR3 length: 13 residues. Trimming pared 6 bases from V and 7 bases from J, leaving 18 bases between. Germline CDR1 is SQVTM and CDR2 is ANQGSEA. CDR3 in DNA: TGCAGCGTGGAACTCACACCACAGGGTGGCTACACCTTC. This sequence encodes CSVELTPQGGYTF.

Written as DNA, the CDR3 is TGTGCCAGCAGCCAAGATTGGGGCGGGGGAAGCACAGATACGCAGTATTTT. As protein: CASSQDWGGGSTDTQYF. The chain is built from TRBV4-2 and TRBJ2-3; 7 bases line up with TRBD2. The CDR3 length is 17 residues. V gave up 0 bases and J gave up 0 bases; unmatched junction bases: 6. The germline CDR1 and CDR2 sequences are LGHNA and YNFKEQ.

V is TRBV7-2 and J is TRBJ2-3; no clear D gene. V lost 4 bases to trimming and J lost 5 bases, with 4 bases between them. This CDR3 contains 11 residues. Germline CDR1 is SGHTA and CDR2 is FQGNSA. Written as DNA, the CDR3 is TGTGCCAGCAGCTCTGAAGATACGCAGTATTTT. The encoded protein is CASSSEDTQYF.

CDR3 in DNA: TGTGCCAGCAGTGAAGGGGAAGTAGGGACCCAGTACTTC. Residues: CASSEGEVGTQYF. The V gene is TRBV6-1, the J gene TRBJ2-5; no firm D call. CDR3 size: 13 residues. V was shortened by 1 base and J by 7 bases, with 10 bases between the two germline ends. Germline V CDR1 and CDR2: MNHNS, SASEGT.

This clone has a handful of counts. The chain has TRBV9 and TRBJ2-1; 7 positions agree with TRBD2. The trim removed 3 bases at V and 4 bases at J, leaving 4 bases unmatched. Germline V CDR1 and CDR2: SGDLS, YYNGEE. The CDR3 sequence is 14 residues long. CDR3 protein: CASSGGLPYNEQFF. CDR3 sequence (DNA): TGTGCCAGCAGCGGGGGACTACCTTACAATGAGCAGTTCTTC.

This clone was seen repeatedly, ten times or more. J is TRBJ1-2 and V is TRBV6-4, with TRBD1 matching 11 bases. CDR1 MRHNA and CDR2 SNTAGT come from the germline V gene. V dropped 2 bases and J dropped 4; count of bases not matched to a gene: 0. The CDR3 contains 14 residues. The CDR3 nucleotides read TGTGCCAGCAGTGACGGGACAGGGGGCTATGGCTACACCTTC. Residues: CASSDGTGGYGYTF.

The chain has TRBV7-2 and TRBJ2-1; a possible D gene is TRBD2 (8 bases). With 8 bases removed from V and 8 bases from J, the gap between germline ends came to 22 bases. CDR3 length: 15 amino acids. Germline V gene lookup returns CDR1 SGHTA and CDR2 FQGNSA. The CDR3 loop is CASGGLAGGVYEQFF. CDR3 sequence (DNA): TGTGCCAGCGGAGGACTAGCAGGGGGTGTCTATGAGCAGTTCTTC.

This chain links TRBV6-5 with TRBJ1-4, with D unclear. Trimming removed 6 bases from V and 0 bases from J, with 11 bases in between. Germline V gene sequence: CDR1 MNHEY, CDR2 SVGAGI. This CDR3 region has 15 residues. The CDR3 DNA is TGTGCCAGCAGGCCCTTATCTTCAACTAATGAAAAACTGTTTTTT. It is translated as CASRPLSSTNEKLFF.

The chain carries TRBV7-9 and TRBJ2-1; D possibly corresponds to TRBD2 (6 bases). V lost 0 bases, J lost 4 bases, and 13 bases lay in between. Germline assignment: CDR1 SEHNR and CDR2 FQNEAQ (reference sequence). The CDR3 has 16 amino acids. CDR3 region: CASSLALSGTYNEQFF. The CDR3 region has the DNA TGTGCCAGCAGCTTAGCCCTATCGGGGACTTACAATGAGCAGTTCTTC.

This clone has more than one count but fewer than ten. This chain uses TRBV6-6 with TRBJ2-7; 7 nucleotides match TRBD1. Germline V gene sequence: CDR1 MNHNY, CDR2 SVGAGI (reference sequence). With V trimmed by 0 bases and J by 3 bases, 5 bases remained unmatched. The CDR3 extends over 15 amino acids. For the CDR3, the DNA is TGTGCCAGCAGTTACTCGACTGCAGGGGGCTACGAGCAGTACTTC. This encodes CASSYSTAGGYEQYF.

The chain links TRBV7-6 to TRBJ2-7, with unresolved D. This CDR3 has 14 amino acids. The V end was cut by 3 bases, the J end by 2 bases, with 11 bases between. CDR1 SGHVS and CDR2 FNYEAQ come from the germline V gene. CDR3 sequence reads: CASSFFGPTYEQYF. For the CDR3, the DNA is TGTGCCAGCAGCTTTTTTGGGCCCACCTACGAGCAGTACTTC.